The 18 T cell receptor beta chains below all came from one sample that was sequenced in a study of Graves' ophthalmopathy and Graves' hyperthyroidism. Beta-chain TCR CDR3 regions were amplified from RNA transcripts. Following a first-round RT-PCR that used HTBI primers, a second-round multiplex PCR was carried out. Via MiXCR, TCRdb re-called the multiplex PCR reads, giving one row per CDR3 protein. Of roughly 600,000 distinct CDR3 sequences in the sample, under 45% are singletons; the top ten hold about 4.2%. The sample comprised peripheral blood or thyroid tissue (not recorded which). These receptors were taken from an adult man with Graves' hyperthyroidism.

This clonotype occurred a few times. The chain combines TRBV28 with TRBJ2-7; D unclear. The germline gives CDR1 MDHEN, CDR2 SYDVKM. The germline V and J ends were trimmed by 9 bases and 0 bases, with 12 bases remaining between them. This CDR3 has 13 amino acids. In nucleotides, the CDR3 is TGTGCCAGTGGAGAAGGCATCTCCTACGAGCAGTACTTC. Its translation is CASGEGISYEQYF.

This clonotype was recorded at least ten times. Germline is not matched at one junction end, which may reflect a read error. Written as DNA, the CDR3 is TGTGCCAGCAGTTACGACTCCGACGAGCAGTACTTC. Translating gives CASSYDSDEQYF. The J gene is TRBJ2-7, the V gene TRBV12-3 or TRBV12-4; D is ambiguous. The CDR3 contains 12 residues.

This clonotype was found many times. V and J are TRBV25-1 and TRBJ2-7; TRBD1 matches 7 bases. The germline V gene encodes CDR1 MGHDK and CDR2 SYGVNS. Germline trimming cut 6 bases from V and 0 bases from J; bases unmatched to any gene: 8. This CDR3 has 15 residues. CDR3 loop: CASRRDSLLSYEQYF. The DNA for the CDR3 is TGTGCCAGCAGGAGGGACAGTTTACTCTCCTACGAGCAGTACTTC.

In the case of this clonotype: No conserved phenylalanine or tryptophan ends this CDR3, so it is likely a read error. The J gene is TRBJ1-5, the V gene TRBV15; 8 positions agree with TRBD1. CDR1 is LNHNV and CDR2 is YYDKDF in the germline V gene (reference sequence). V was clipped by 0 bases and J by 2 bases; unmatched bases: 9. The CDR3 is 18 amino acids. CDR3 coding DNA: TGTGCCACCAGCAGAGATGAACAGGGGGTAAGGGGCAATCAGCCCCAGCATCCT. This sequence encodes CATSRDEQGVRGNQPQHP.

The V call is TRBV6-4, the J call TRBJ2-7, with 9 bases identical to TRBD1. The germline V gene encodes CDR1 MRHNA and CDR2 SNTAGT. The CDR3 loop spans 14 amino acids. The J segment lost 5 bases and the V segment lost 4 bases, leaving 6 bases of the junction unmatched. In nucleotides, the CDR3 is TGTGCCAGCAGTGTCGGGACAGGGAGCCACGAGCAGTACTTC. This sequence encodes CASSVGTGSHEQYF.

This clonotype was detected many times. The gene calls are TRBV3-1 and TRBJ1-6; maybe TRBD1 (5 bases). The ends were cut back, 1 base at V and 7 bases at J, with 11 bases in the middle. Germline values: CDR1 LGHDT, CDR2 YNNKEL (reference sequence). The CDR3 has 15 residues. Here the CDR3 reads CASSQGGRENSPLHF. CDR3 bases: TGTGCCAGCAGCCAAGGGGGCAGGGAGAATTCACCCCTCCACTTT. Looking up the rest from reference TRBV3-1 and TRBJ1-6 gives the full variable domain: DTAVSQTPKYLVTQMGNDKSIKCEQNLGHDTMYWYKQDSKKFLKIMFSYNNKELIINETVPNRFSPKSPDKAHLNLHINSLELGDSAVYFCASSQGGRENSPLHFGNGTRLTVT.

The rearrangement uses TRBV19 and TRBJ2-6; the match to TRBD1 covers 7 bases. CDR3 size: 16 residues. CDR1 is LNHDA, CDR2 SQIVND, per germline (reference sequence). The J segment lost 4 bases and the V segment lost 5 bases, leaving 8 bases of the junction unmatched. The CDR3 loop is CASSPGTEYGANVLTF. CDR3 nucleotides: TGTGCCAGTAGTCCCGGGACAGAATACGGGGCCAACGTCCTGACTTTC.

CDR3 in amino acids: CASSSEQGWGYEQYF. Here the CDR3 DNA reads TGTGCCAGTAGTTCCGAACAGGGGTGGGGTTACGAGCAGTACTTC. The chain recombines TRBV19 with TRBJ2-7, with 7 bases aligning to TRBD1. Per germline, CDR1 LNHDA and CDR2 SQIVND (reference sequence). V lost 5 bases, J lost 4 bases, and 11 bases stayed unmatched. CDR3 length: 15 residues.

This clonotype was seen at least ten times. The genes are TRBV29-1 and TRBJ1-2; 8 bases align to TRBD1. V shed 7 bases, J shed 8 bases, and the junction held 12 bases outside the gene matches. Germline V gives CDR1 SQVTM, CDR2 ANQGSEA. CDR3 size: 13 residues. DNA for the CDR3: TGCAGCGCCTCATCTGGGACAGGCTACGGCTACACCTTC. Its translation is CSASSGTGYGYTF.

The chain joins TRBV19 to TRBJ2-7; the match to TRBD1 covers 7 bases. Germline-derived CDR1 and CDR2 are LNHDA and SQIVND (reference sequence). This CDR3 is 15 amino acids long. Trimming cost V 4 bases and J 0 bases; bases outside gene matches: 6. Here the CDR3 DNA reads TGTGCCAGTAGTAGGGGACAGAGGAGCTCCTACGAGCAGTACTTC. It codes for CASSRGQRSSYEQYF.

The chain is built from TRBV7-9 and TRBJ1-6, with 7 bases fitting TRBD1. This CDR3 comprises 16 residues. CDR1 and CDR2 (germline): SEHNR, FQNEAQ (reference sequence). With 3 bases clipped from V and 7 bases from J, the junction kept 9 bases outside the gene matches. In DNA, the CDR3 is TGTGCCAGCAGCTTGCAGGGCGGGACAGTAAATTCACCCCTCCACTTT. It codes for CASSLQGGTVNSPLHF. The full variable domain, its missing parts supplied by reference TRBV7-9 and TRBJ1-6, is DTGVSQNPRHKITKRGQNVTFRCDPISEHNRLYWYRQTLGQGPEFLTYFQNEAQLEKSRLLSDRFSAERPKGSFSTLEIQRTEQGDSAMYLCASSLQGGTVNSPLHFGNGTRLTVT.

The chain combines TRBV7-2 with TRBJ2-3; 10 positions match TRBD1. The ends lost 5 bases at V and 1 base at J; junction bases unmatched: 6. This CDR3 is built from 16 residues. Germline V gene sequence: CDR1 SGHTA, CDR2 FQGNSA. CDR3: CASSAPGTGGTDTQYF. For the CDR3, the DNA is TGTGCCAGCAGCGCGCCCGGGACAGGGGGCACAGATACGCAGTATTTT.

The table lists this clonotype with a count of one. One end of the junction does not line up with germline, which may come from a read error. CDR3 nucleotide sequence: TGCGCCAGCAGCAACCCGCCCGGGACAGGACATGAGCAGTTCTTC. Protein product: CASSNPPGTGHEQFF. The V gene is TRBV5-8, the J gene TRBJ2-1, with TRBD1 matching over 8 bases. Germline assignment: CDR1 SGHTS and CDR2 YDEGEE. CDR3 size: 15 residues.

This clonotype was counted at least ten times. This chain joins TRBV7-6 and TRBJ1-5; D remains unclear. The CDR3 contains 17 residues. Per germline, CDR1 SGHVS and CDR2 FNYEAQ. V gave up 0 bases and J gave up 3 bases, with 15 bases separating them. The CDR3 is CASSLALGFGDNQPQHF. The DNA of the CDR3 is TGTGCCAGCAGCTTAGCTCTGGGATTCGGGGACAATCAGCCCCAGCATTTT.

V usage is TRBV5-1 and J usage is TRBJ2-7, with TRBD1 matching over 9 bases. The germline gives CDR1 SGHRS, CDR2 YFSETQ. The CDR3 is made up of 15 amino acids. J lost 0 bases, V lost 4 bases, and 5 bases had no gene match. The CDR3: CASSRWTGASYEQYF. The CDR3 DNA is TGCGCCAGCAGCAGGTGGACAGGGGCCTCCTACGAGCAGTACTTC.

With regard to this clonotype: The germline gene is not matched at one end of the junction; a read error may be the cause. The V and J genes are TRBV7-9 and TRBJ2-5; the match to TRBD1 covers 7 bases. The CDR3 contains 15 residues. Per the germline V gene, CDR1 is SEHNR and CDR2 is FQNEAQ (reference sequence). The DNA for the CDR3 is TGTGCCAGCAGTTTAGCGACAGGGTCGCAAGAGACCCAGTACTTC. It encodes CASSLATGSQETQYF.

This clonotype appeared many times. This chain joins TRBV20-1 and TRBJ1-3, with 8 bases aligning to TRBD1. CDR3 length: 15 residues. Germline CDR1 reads DFQATT; CDR2 reads SNEGSKA (reference sequence). V was pared by 6 bases and J by 1 base, with 8 bases of the junction left unmatched. The CDR3 coding sequence is TGCAGTGCCTGGCGGACAGGGAGGTCTGGAAACACCATATATTTT. It codes for CSAWRTGRSGNTIYF.

At least ten counts were recorded for this clonotype. The V and J genes are TRBV6-5 and TRBJ2-7, with 8 positions matching TRBD1. Per the germline V gene, CDR1 is MNHEY and CDR2 is SVGAGI. V was clipped by 4 bases and J by 1 base; unmatched bases: 6. The CDR3 extends over 15 amino acids. The CDR3 loop is CASSSPGQGSYEQYF. The CDR3 coding sequence is TGTGCCAGCAGTTCGCCCGGACAGGGATCCTACGAGCAGTACTTC.